This is a list of T cell receptor beta chains from one sample in a study of T cell changes during pregnancy in multiple sclerosis. Data came from immunoSEQ multiplex PCR; TCRdb stores just in-frame clones and leaves some out. This repertoire shows 30,000 to 45,000 clones, 90% to 95% found once; its top ten account for roughly 0.44%. Sequenced here: CD4+ T cells from peripheral blood mononuclear cells, sampled after pregnancy. These TCRs come from a female donor with multiple sclerosis, enrolled in a pregnancy study. The CDR3 runs from the conserved cysteine through the conserved F or W. Each record gives: CDR3 DNA, CDR3 protein, clone size, CDR3 length, D gene, V gene, J gene. A D gene is named only where the DNA matches it firmly. Not all rows give a size; the values are once, few, many and, for expanded clones, a class.

CDR3nt: TGTGCCAGCAGCGTAGCCAGCGGGGGTAACAATGAGCAGTTCTTC
CDR3aa: CASSVASGGNNEQFF
abundance: .
len: 15
d_gene: TRBD2
v_gene: TRBV9
j_gene: TRBJ2-1

CDR3nt: TGTGCCAGCAGCTTAGATCGGACTAGCGGGGGGGCCAGGTCCTACAATGAGCAGTTCTTC
CDR3aa: CASSLDRTSGGARSYNEQFF
abundance: .
len: 20
d_gene: TRBD2
v_gene: TRBV11-2
j_gene: TRBJ2-1

CDR3nt: TGTGCCAGCAGTGCCTCCGGGACACCAGAAAAACTGTTTTTT
CDR3aa: CASSASGTPEKLFF
abundance: .
len: 14
d_gene: .
v_gene: TRBV25-1
j_gene: TRBJ1-4

CDR3nt: TGTGCCAGCAGTTTAGAAACAGGGGGCAGATACGAGCAGTACTTC
CDR3aa: CASSLETGGRYEQYF
abundance: .
len: 15
d_gene: TRBD1
v_gene: TRBV27
j_gene: TRBJ2-7

CDR3nt: TGTGCCAGCAGCTTGGCGGGCGAGCAGTACTTC
CDR3aa: CASSLAGEQYF
abundance: once
len: 11
d_gene: .
v_gene: TRBV7-9
j_gene: TRBJ2-7

CDR3nt: .
CDR3aa: CASSFLAGRDQPQHF
abundance: .
len: 15
d_gene: .
v_gene: TRBV27
j_gene: TRBJ1-5

CDR3nt: TGTGCCAGTAGTGGGGGGGCCCTAAGCGGAGGTCAGCCCCAGCATTTT
CDR3aa: CASSGGALSGGQPQHF
abundance: .
len: 16
d_gene: .
v_gene: TRBV19
j_gene: TRBJ1-5

CDR3nt: TGTGCCAGCAGCTTAGCGAGGGGGCGGGATGAGCAGTTCTTC
CDR3aa: CASSLARGRDEQFF
abundance: once
len: 14
d_gene: TRBD1
v_gene: TRBV7-2
j_gene: TRBJ2-1

CDR3nt: TGTGCCAGCAGCACTTATACCGGGGAGCTGTTTTTT
CDR3aa: CASSTYTGELFF
abundance: .
len: 12
d_gene: .
v_gene: TRBV21-1
j_gene: TRBJ2-2

CDR3nt: TGTGCCGGCAAGGGGAGGGTGGGTGAAAAACTGTTTTTT
CDR3aa: CAGKGRVGEKLFF
abundance: .
len: 13
d_gene: .
v_gene: TRBV6-1
j_gene: TRBJ1-4

CDR3nt: TGTGCCAGCAGTGACCCCGACGGACGAGGGTCTGAAGCTTTCTTT
CDR3aa: CASSDPDGRGSEAFF
abundance: .
len: 15
d_gene: .
v_gene: TRBV28
j_gene: TRBJ1-1

CDR3nt: TGCGCCAGCAGCTTGGAACGGGACAGACGGGCGGGGAACACTGAAGCTTTCTTT
CDR3aa: CASSLERDRRAGNTEAFF
abundance: .
len: 18
d_gene: TRBD1
v_gene: TRBV5-1
j_gene: TRBJ1-1

CDR3nt: TGTGCCAGCAGCTTATCGGCGGGCGAAGGTACGCAGTATTTT
CDR3aa: CASSLSAGEGTQYF
abundance: once
len: 14
d_gene: .
v_gene: TRBV11-3
j_gene: TRBJ2-3

CDR3nt: TGTGCCAGCAGCGTAAAGTTAACAGGGGGCACAGATACGCAGTATTTT
CDR3aa: CASSVKLTGGTDTQYF
abundance: .
len: 16
d_gene: TRBD1
v_gene: TRBV9
j_gene: TRBJ2-3

CDR3nt: TGTGCCAGCAGCCTCTCCCCGGGGGGATACAATGAGCAGTTCTTC
CDR3aa: CASSLSPGGYNEQFF
abundance: .
len: 15
d_gene: TRBD2
v_gene: TRBV11-2
j_gene: TRBJ2-1

CDR3nt: TGTGCCAGTACTCGGGGACAGGGGAACGGCTACACCTTC
CDR3aa: CASTRGQGNGYTF
abundance: .
len: 13
d_gene: TRBD1
v_gene: TRBV19
j_gene: TRBJ1-2

CDR3nt: TGTGCCAGCAGTTATCCGACTAGCGGGGGGGCGCATACGCAGTATTTT
CDR3aa: CASSYPTSGGAHTQYF
abundance: .
len: 16
d_gene: TRBD2
v_gene: TRBV6-5
j_gene: TRBJ2-3

CDR3nt: TGTGCCAGCTCACCATTGGACAGGGCGAACACCGGGGAGCTGTTTTTT
CDR3aa: CASSPLDRANTGELFF
abundance: once
len: 16
d_gene: TRBD1
v_gene: TRBV18
j_gene: TRBJ2-2

CDR3nt: TGTGCCAGCAGTCCGGGACTAGCGGGGGGAGAGACCCAGTACTTC
CDR3aa: CASSPGLAGGETQYF
abundance: .
len: 15
d_gene: TRBD2
v_gene: TRBV28
j_gene: TRBJ2-5

CDR3nt: TGTGCCAGCAGAGGGGGACTAGCGGGGGAGGATGAGCAGTTCTTC
CDR3aa: CASRGGLAGEDEQFF
abundance: .
len: 15
d_gene: TRBD2
v_gene: TRBV6-1
j_gene: TRBJ2-1

CDR3nt: TGTGCCAGTGGAGCGGGAGTCTACAATGAGCAGTTCTTC
CDR3aa: CASGAGVYNEQFF
abundance: .
len: 13
d_gene: TRBD2
v_gene: TRBV18
j_gene: TRBJ2-1

CDR3nt: TGTGCCAGCAGCCTGGGGGAAGCGGGGGGCCCTTCGTACCAAGAGACCCAGTACTTC
CDR3aa: CASSLGEAGGPSYQETQYF
abundance: .
len: 19
d_gene: TRBD2
v_gene: TRBV4-2
j_gene: TRBJ2-5